This T cell receptor (beta chain) was obtained from a study of T cells in localized non-small cell lung cancer. As to this clone: Its cognate antigen is unknown. The junction differs from germline at one of its ends, possibly a read error.

TCRdb's copy holds only in-frame clones and misses some; the assay was immunoSEQ multiplex PCR. The sample includes tens of thousands of clones, over 70% of them seen just once. General study findings and limits: Appearance in adjacent lung was seen for a median approximately 60 of the top 100 tumor clones.

CDR1 MDHEN and CDR2 SYDVKM come from the germline V gene. The CDR3 length is 10 residues. The sequence was obtained from a man aged 35 to 70 with stage III lung adenocarcinoma. The sequencing here drew on peripheral blood mononuclear cells, taken before any cancer treatment. The V gene is TRBV28, the J gene TRBJ2-7; 8 positions match TRBD1. The CDR3 nucleotides read TGTGCCAGCAGCCACAGGGACAGGCACTTC. Protein: CASSHRDRHF.